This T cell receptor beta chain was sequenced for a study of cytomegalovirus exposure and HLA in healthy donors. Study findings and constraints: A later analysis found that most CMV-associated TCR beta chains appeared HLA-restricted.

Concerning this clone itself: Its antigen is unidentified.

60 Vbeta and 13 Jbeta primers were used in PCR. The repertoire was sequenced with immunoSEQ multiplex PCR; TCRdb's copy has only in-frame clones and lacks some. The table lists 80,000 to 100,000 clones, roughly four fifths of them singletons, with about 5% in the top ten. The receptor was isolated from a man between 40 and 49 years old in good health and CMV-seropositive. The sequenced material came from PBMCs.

CDR3 region: CASSTTGYGYTF. CDR3 DNA sequence: TGTGCCAGCAGTACCACAGGCTATGGCTACACCTTC. This chain uses TRBV2 with TRBJ1-2; a possible D gene is TRBD1 (5 bases). In germline, CDR1 is SNHLY, CDR2 FYNNEI. V dropped 5 bases and J dropped 4 bases, with 8 bases sitting between them. The CDR3 totals 12 residues.